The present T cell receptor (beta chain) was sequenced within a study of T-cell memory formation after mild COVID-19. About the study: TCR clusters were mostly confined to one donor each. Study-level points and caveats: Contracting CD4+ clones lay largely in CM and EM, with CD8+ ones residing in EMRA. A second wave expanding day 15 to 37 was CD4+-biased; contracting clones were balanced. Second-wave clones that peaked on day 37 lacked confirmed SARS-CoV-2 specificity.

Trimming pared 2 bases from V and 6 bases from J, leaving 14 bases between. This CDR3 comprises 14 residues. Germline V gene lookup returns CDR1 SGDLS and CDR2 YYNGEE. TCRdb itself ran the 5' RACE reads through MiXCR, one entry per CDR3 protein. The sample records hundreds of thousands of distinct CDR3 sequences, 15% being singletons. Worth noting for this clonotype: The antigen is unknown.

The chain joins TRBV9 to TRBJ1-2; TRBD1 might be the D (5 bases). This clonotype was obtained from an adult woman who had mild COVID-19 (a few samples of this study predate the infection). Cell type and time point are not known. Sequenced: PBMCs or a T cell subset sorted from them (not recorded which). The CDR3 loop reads CASSVTGTSHGYTF. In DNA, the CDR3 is TGTGCCAGCAGCGTGACCGGGACTTCCCATGGCTACACCTTC.